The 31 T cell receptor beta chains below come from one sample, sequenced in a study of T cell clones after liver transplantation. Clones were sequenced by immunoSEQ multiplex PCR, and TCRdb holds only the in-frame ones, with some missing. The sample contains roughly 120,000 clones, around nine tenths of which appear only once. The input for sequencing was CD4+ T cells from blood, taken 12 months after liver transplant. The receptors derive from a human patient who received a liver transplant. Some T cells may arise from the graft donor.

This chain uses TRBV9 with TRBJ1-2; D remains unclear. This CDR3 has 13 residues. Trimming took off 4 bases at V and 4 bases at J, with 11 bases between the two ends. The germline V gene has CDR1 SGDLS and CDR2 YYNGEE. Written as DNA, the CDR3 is TGTGCCAGCAGCCCGAGCAAGAGCTATGGCTACACCTTC. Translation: CASSPSKSYGYTF. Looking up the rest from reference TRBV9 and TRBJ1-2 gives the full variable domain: DSGVTQTPKHLITATGQRVTLRCSPRSGDLSVYWYQQSLDQGLQFLIQYYNGEERAKGNILERFSAQQFPDLHSELNLSSLELGDSALYFCASSPSKSYGYTFGSGTRLTVV.

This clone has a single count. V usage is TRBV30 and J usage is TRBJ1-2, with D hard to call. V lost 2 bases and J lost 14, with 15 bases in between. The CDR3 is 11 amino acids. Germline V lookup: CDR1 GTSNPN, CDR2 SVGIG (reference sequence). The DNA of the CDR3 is TGTGCCTGGAGTAATGTTGGCCGGTGGACCTTC. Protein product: CAWSNVGRWTF.

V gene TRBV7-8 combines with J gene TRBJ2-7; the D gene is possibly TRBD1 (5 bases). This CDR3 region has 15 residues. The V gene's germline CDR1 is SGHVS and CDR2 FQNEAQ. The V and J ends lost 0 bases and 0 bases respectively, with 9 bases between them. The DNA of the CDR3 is TGTGCCAGCAGCTTAGCGACTCAGGGCTCCTACGAGCAGTACTTC. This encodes CASSLATQGSYEQYF.

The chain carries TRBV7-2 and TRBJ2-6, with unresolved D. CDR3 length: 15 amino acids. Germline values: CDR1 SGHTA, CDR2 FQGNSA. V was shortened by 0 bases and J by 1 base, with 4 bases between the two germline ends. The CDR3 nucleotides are TGTGCCAGCAGCTTAGCGCTTTCTGGGGCCAACGTCCTGACTTTC. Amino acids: CASSLALSGANVLTF.

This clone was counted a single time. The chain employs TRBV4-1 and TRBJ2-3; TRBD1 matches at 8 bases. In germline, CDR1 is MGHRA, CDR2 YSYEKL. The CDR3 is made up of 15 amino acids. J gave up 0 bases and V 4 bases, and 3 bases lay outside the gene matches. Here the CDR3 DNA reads TGCGCCAGCAGCCCCGGACAGGGTAGCACAGATACGCAGTATTTT. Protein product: CASSPGQGSTDTQYF.

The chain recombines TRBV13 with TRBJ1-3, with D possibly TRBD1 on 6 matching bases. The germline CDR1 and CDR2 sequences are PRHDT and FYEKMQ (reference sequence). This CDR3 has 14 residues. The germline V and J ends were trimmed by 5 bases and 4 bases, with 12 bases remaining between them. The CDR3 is CASSPRTAGNTIYF. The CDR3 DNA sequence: TGTGCCAGCAGCCCCCGGACAGCAGGAAACACCATATATTTT. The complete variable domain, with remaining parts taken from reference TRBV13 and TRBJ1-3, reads AAGVIQSPRHLIKEKRETATLKCYPIPRHDTVYWYQQGPGQDPQFLISFYEKMQSDKGSIPDRFSAQQFSDYHSELNMSSLELGDSALYFCASSPRTAGNTIYFGEGSWLTVV.

CDR3 in DNA: TGTGCCAGCTCAACAGGGCAGGGCAATCAGCCCCAGCATTTT. This codes for CASSTGQGNQPQHF. This sequence joins TRBV18 and TRBJ1-5; tentative D call: TRBD1 (6 bases). The V gene's germline CDR1 is KGHSH and CDR2 LQKENI. This CDR3 is 14 amino acids long. Between the trimmed V and J ends, which lost 5 bases and 2 bases, there was a span of 10 bases.

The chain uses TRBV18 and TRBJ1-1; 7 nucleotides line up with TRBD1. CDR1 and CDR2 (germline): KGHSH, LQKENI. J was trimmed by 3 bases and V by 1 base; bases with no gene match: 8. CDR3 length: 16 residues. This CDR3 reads CASSPRQGGGDTEAFF. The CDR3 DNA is TGTGCCAGCTCACCACGGCAGGGGGGCGGGGACACTGAAGCTTTCTTT. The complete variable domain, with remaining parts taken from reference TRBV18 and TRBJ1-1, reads NAGVMQNPRHLVRRRGQEARLRCSPMKGHSHVYWYRQLPEEGLKFMVYLQKENIIDESGMPKERFSAEFPKEGPSILRIQQVVRGDSAAYFCASSPRQGGGDTEAFFGQGTRLTVV.

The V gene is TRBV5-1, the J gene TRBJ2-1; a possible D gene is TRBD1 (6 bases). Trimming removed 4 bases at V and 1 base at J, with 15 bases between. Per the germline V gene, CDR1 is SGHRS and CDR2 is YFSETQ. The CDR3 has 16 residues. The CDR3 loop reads CASSHTGTPSYNEQFF. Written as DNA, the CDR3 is TGCGCCAGCAGCCACACCGGGACACCATCCTACAATGAGCAGTTCTTC.

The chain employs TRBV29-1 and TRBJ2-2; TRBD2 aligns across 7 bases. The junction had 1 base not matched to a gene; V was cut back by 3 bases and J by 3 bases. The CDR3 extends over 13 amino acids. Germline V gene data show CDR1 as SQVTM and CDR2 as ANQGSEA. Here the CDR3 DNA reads TGCAGCGTTGACGGGAGGTACACCGGGGAGCTGTTTTTT. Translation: CSVDGRYTGELFF.

CDR3 protein: CASSTGPEEFF. The CDR3 nucleotides read TGTGCCAGCAGCACAGGTCCAGAGGAGTTCTTC. The V and J genes are TRBV7-9 and TRBJ2-1; a possible D gene is TRBD1 (5 bases). This CDR3 has 11 residues. The germline V gene encodes CDR1 SEHNR and CDR2 FQNEAQ (reference sequence). With 5 bases removed from V and 14 bases from J, the gap between germline ends came to 13 bases.

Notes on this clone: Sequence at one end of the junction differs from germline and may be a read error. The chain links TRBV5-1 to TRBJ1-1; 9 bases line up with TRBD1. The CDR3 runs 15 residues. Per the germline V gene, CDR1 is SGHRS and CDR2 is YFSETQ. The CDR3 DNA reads TGCGCCAGCAGCTCCCGGGACAGGGTGAAAACTGAAGCTTTCTTT. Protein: CASSSRDRVKTEAFF.

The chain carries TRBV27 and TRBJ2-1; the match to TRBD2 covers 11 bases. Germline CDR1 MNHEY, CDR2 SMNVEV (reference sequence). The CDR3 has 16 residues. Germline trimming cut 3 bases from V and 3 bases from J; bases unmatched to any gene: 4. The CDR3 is CASSLATSGNYNEQFF. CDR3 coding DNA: TGTGCCAGCAGTTTGGCGACTAGCGGGAACTACAATGAGCAGTTCTTC.

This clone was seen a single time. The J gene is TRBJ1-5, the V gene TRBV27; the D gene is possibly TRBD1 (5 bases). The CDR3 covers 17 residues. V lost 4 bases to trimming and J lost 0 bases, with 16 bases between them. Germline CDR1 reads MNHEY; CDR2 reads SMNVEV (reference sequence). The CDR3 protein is CASSSYPGQYSNQPQHF. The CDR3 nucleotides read TGTGCCAGCAGTTCTTACCCGGGGCAGTATAGCAATCAGCCCCAGCATTTT.

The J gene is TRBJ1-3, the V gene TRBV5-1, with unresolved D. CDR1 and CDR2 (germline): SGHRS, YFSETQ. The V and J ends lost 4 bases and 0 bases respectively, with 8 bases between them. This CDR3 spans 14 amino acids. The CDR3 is CASSPSVSGNTIYF. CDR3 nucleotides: TGCGCCAGCAGCCCCAGCGTCTCTGGAAACACCATATATTTT.

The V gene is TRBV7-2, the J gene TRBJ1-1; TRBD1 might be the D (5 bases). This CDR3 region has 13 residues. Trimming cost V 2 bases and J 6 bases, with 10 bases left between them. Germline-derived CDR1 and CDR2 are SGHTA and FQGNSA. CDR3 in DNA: TGTGCCAGCAGCTTACCAGGGCTCGCTGAAGCTTTCTTT. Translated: CASSLPGLAEAFF. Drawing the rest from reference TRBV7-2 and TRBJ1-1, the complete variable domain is GAGVSQSPSNKVTEKGKDVELRCDPISGHTALYWYRQSLGQGLEFLIYFQGNSAPDKSGLPSDRFSAERTGGSVSTLTIQRTQQEDSAVYLCASSLPGLAEAFFGQGTRLTVV.

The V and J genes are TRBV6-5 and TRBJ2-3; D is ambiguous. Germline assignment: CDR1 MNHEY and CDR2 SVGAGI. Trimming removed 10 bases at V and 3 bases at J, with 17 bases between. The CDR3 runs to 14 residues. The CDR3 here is CATKMSRVTDTQYF. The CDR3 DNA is TGTGCCACCAAGATGAGTCGGGTGACAGATACGCAGTATTTT.

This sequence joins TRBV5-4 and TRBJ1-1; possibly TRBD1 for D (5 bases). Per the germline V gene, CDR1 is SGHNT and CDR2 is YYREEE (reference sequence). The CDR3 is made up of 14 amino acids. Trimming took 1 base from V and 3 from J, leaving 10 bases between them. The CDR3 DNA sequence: TGTGCCAGCAGCTTGAGGGGCAGCTACACTGAAGCTTTCTTT. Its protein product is CASSLRGSYTEAFF.

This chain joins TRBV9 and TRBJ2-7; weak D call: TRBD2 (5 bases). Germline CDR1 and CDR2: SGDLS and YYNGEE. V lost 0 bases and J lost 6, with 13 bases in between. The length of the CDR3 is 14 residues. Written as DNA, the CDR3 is TGTGCCAGCAGCGTAGTTCCTAGCTGGGGCGAGCAGTACTTC. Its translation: CASSVVPSWGEQYF.

The CDR3 DNA sequence: TGTGCCAGCAGCGTAGGGACAGGCGGAATGGAGCCCCAGCATTTT. Translated, it gives CASSVGTGGMEPQHF. The chain joins TRBV9 to TRBJ1-5; 7 bases are a match to TRBD1. Losses at the gene ends were 0 bases for V and 8 bases for J; bases not matched to a gene: 8. The CDR3 consists of 15 residues. Germline V gene lookup returns CDR1 SGDLS and CDR2 YYNGEE.

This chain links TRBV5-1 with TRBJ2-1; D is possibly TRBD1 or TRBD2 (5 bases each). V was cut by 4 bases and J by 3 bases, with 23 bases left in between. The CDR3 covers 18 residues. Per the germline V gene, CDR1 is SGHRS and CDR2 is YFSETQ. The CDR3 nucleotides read TGCGCCAGCAGCGTATGGGATTGGGGCGAAGAGGGCTACAATGAGCAGTTCTTC. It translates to CASSVWDWGEEGYNEQFF.

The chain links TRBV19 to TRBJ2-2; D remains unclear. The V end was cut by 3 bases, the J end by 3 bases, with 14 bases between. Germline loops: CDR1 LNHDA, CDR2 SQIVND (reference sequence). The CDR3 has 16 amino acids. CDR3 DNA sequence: TGTGCCAGTAGTATCTTAGGGCCCGAGGACACCGGGGAGCTGTTTTTT. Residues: CASSILGPEDTGELFF.

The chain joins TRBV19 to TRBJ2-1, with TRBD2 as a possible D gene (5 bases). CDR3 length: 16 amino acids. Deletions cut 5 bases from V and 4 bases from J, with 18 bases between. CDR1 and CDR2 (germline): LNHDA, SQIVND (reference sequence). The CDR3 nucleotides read TGTGCCAGTAGTGGAGAGCGGACCGTATCTTACAATGAGCAGTTCTTC. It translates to CASSGERTVSYNEQFF.

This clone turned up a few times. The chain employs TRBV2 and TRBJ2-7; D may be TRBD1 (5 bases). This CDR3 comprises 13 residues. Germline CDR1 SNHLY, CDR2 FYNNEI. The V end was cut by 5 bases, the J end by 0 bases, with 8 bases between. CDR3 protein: CASSRQLSYEQYF. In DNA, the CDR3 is TGTGCCAGCAGTCGACAGCTCTCCTACGAGCAGTACTTC. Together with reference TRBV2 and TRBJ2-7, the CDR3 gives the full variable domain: EPEVTQTPSHQVTQMGQEVILRCVPISNHLYFYWYRQILGQKVEFLVSFYNNEISEKSEIFDDQFSVERPDGSNFTLKIRSTKLEDSAMYFCASSRQLSYEQYFGPGTRLTVT.

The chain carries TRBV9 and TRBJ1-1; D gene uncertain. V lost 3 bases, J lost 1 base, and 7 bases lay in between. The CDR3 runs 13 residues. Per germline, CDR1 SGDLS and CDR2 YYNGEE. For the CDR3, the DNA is TGTGCCAGCAGCGGAGACTGGAACACTGAAGCTTTCTTT. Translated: CASSGDWNTEAFF.

The CDR3 sequence is CASSSSSPSTDTQYF. The CDR3 region has the DNA TGCGCCAGCAGCTCCTCGAGTCCTAGCACAGATACGCAGTATTTT. The chain is built from TRBV5-1 and TRBJ2-3; D gene uncertain. The CDR3 covers 15 residues. Germline CDR1 and CDR2: SGHRS and YFSETQ. V was cut by 3 bases and J by 0 bases, with 11 bases left in between.

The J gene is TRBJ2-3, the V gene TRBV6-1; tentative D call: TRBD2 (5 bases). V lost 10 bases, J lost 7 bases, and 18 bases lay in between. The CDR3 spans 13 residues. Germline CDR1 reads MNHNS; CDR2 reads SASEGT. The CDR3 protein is CAIDDGNRYTQYF. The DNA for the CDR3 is TGTGCCATCGACGACGGGAACAGATATACGCAGTATTTT.

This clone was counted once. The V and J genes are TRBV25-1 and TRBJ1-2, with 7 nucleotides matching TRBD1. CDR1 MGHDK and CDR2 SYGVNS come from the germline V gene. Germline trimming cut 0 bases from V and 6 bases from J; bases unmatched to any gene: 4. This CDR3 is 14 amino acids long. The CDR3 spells CASSEYGTADGYTF. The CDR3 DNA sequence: TGTGCCAGCAGTGAATATGGGACAGCGGATGGCTACACCTTC.

As DNA, the CDR3 is TGTGCCAGCAGTGCCAGGGTATCTGGAAACACCATATATTTT. Its translation: CASSARVSGNTIYF. The V call is TRBV2, the J call TRBJ1-3; possible D gene TRBD1, 5 bases. The CDR3 length is 14 residues. Per germline, CDR1 SNHLY and CDR2 FYNNEI. V was clipped by 4 bases and J by 1 base, with 8 bases between them.

Here the CDR3 reads CASSPETGELFF. CDR3 nucleotide sequence: TGTGCCAGCAGCCCCGAGACCGGGGAGCTGTTTTTT. The genes are TRBV21-1 and TRBJ2-2; TRBD2 was called by the table and not checked on the DNA. TRBV21-1 counts as a pseudogene. CDR3 length equals 12 residues.

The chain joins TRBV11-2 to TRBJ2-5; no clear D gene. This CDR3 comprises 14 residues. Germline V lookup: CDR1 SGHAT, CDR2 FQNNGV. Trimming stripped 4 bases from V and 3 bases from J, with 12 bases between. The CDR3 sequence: CASSSSAGKETQYF. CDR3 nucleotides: TGTGCCAGCAGCTCTTCTGCTGGAAAAGAGACCCAGTACTTC.